The 32 T cell receptor beta chains reported below all come from one sample, sequenced in a study of CD8 T cells in acute hepatitis C reinfection. Time point indicated: naive CD8 control sorted from an acute-time-point sample. Profiled with immunoSEQ multiplex PCR; TCRdb holds only in-frame clones, not every one. The sample comprises tens of thousands of clones, roughly 89% of which are singletons, and 0.5% rests with the top ten. Sequencing was performed on naive CD8+ T cells from PBMCs. These receptors came from a man between 25 and 39 years old with chronic hepatitis C.

There are a few counts of this clone. This specimen includes other DNA sequences encoding the same CDR3. V and J are TRBV19 and TRBJ1-1; D not resolved. Trimming shortened V by 4 bases and J by 1 base, and 4 bases separated the two germline ends. The CDR3 consists of 12 residues. From germline, CDR1 is LNHDA and CDR2 SQIVND (reference sequence). CDR3 sequence (DNA): TGTGCCAGTAGTACAGGGAACACTGAAGCTTTCTTT. It encodes CASSTGNTEAFF.

The V and J genes are TRBV6-5 and TRBJ2-1, with D unresolved. There are 16 residues in the CDR3. From germline, CDR1 is MNHEY and CDR2 SVGAGI. V lost 1 base to trimming and J lost 6 bases, with 16 bases between them. The CDR3 protein is CASSYFPNLNSNEQFF. The CDR3 nucleotides are TGTGCCAGCAGTTACTTCCCCAATTTGAATTCCAATGAGCAGTTCTTC.

The chain links TRBV2 to TRBJ2-7; D perhaps matches TRBD2 (5 bases). V lost 6 bases and J 6 bases, leaving 9 bases between the germline ends. There are 11 residues in the CDR3. Germline lookup yields CDR1 SNHLY and CDR2 FYNNEI. The CDR3 DNA is TGTGCCAGCAGGGGCGGGCCCGAGCAGTACTTC. This codes for CASRGGPEQYF.

Comment on this clone: An end of the junction differs from the germline gene, which may be a read error. The sample holds other DNA sequences that translate to the same CDR3. The genes are TRBV7-9 and TRBJ2-5; 7 nucleotides agree with TRBD1. The CDR3 runs to 13 residues. Germline V gives CDR1 SEHNR, CDR2 FQNEAQ (reference sequence). The CDR3 nucleotides are TGTGCCAGCAGACAGGGGTATATGGAGACCCAATACTTC. Its translation is CASRQGYMETQYF.

J is TRBJ1-4 and V is TRBV25-1; 9 positions agree with TRBD1. In germline, CDR1 is MGHDK, CDR2 SYGVNS. J gave up 10 bases and V 3 bases, and 12 bases lay outside the gene matches. The CDR3 is 16 residues long. The CDR3 coding sequence is TGTGCCAGCAGTGAGTACCCGGGACAGGGCCTGCTAAAACTGTTTTTT. Encoded protein: CASSEYPGQGLLKLFF.

This clone was detected once. The chain combines TRBV7-9 with TRBJ1-1; possibly TRBD1 for D (6 bases). V was cut by 7 bases and J by 5 bases, with 17 bases left in between. Germline CDR1 is SEHNR and CDR2 is FQNEAQ (reference sequence). CDR3 length equals 14 residues. The CDR3 sequence: CASTPGGRRTEAFF. The CDR3 bases are TGTGCCAGCACCCCCGGGGGGCGTAGGACTGAAGCTTTCTTT. Looking up the rest from reference TRBV7-9 and TRBJ1-1 gives the full variable domain: DTGVSQNPRHKITKRGQNVTFRCDPISEHNRLYWYRQTLGQGPEFLTYFQNEAQLEKSRLLSDRFSAERPKGSFSTLEIQRTEQGDSAMYLCASTPGGRRTEAFFGQGTRLTVV.

The genes are TRBV6-5 and TRBJ2-3; D may be TRBD1 (7 bases). The CDR3 runs to 15 residues. Germline V gene data show CDR1 as MNHEY and CDR2 as SVGAGI. Deletions cut 2 bases from V and 2 bases from J, with 11 bases between. The CDR3 loop is CASSYGGTDTDTQYF. CDR3 DNA sequence: TGTGCCAGCAGTTACGGCGGGACAGACACAGATACGCAGTATTTT.

The chain has TRBV11-2 and TRBJ2-5, with 9 positions matching TRBD1. The CDR3 is 17 residues long. V shed 2 bases and J 0 bases; nucleotides not matched to a gene: 7. CDR1 is SGHAT, CDR2 FQNNGV, per germline. This chain's CDR3 is CASSLRGQGRDQETQYF. The CDR3 DNA follows: TGTGCCAGCAGCTTACGGGGACAGGGACGGGACCAAGAGACCCAGTACTTC.

The chain recombines TRBV7-3 with TRBJ2-5, with a possible D match to TRBD2 (6 bases). Germline CDR1 and CDR2: SGHTA and FQGTGA. Trimming removed 3 bases at V and 4 bases at J, with 9 bases between. The CDR3 length is 13 residues. CDR3 nucleotides: TGTGCCAGCAGCTTGGGAGGTCCAGAGACCCAGTACTTC. Translating it yields CASSLGGPETQYF.

V usage is TRBV27 and J usage is TRBJ2-7; TRBD1 matches 9 bases. J was trimmed by 3 bases and V by 5 bases; bases with no gene match: 8. The length of the CDR3 is 15 residues. Germline CDR1 is MNHEY and CDR2 is SMNVEV (reference sequence). The CDR3 sequence: CASSAPGTGYYEQYF. Here the CDR3 DNA reads TGTGCCAGCAGTGCGCCCGGGACAGGGTACTACGAGCAGTACTTC.

The rearrangement joins TRBV5-6 to TRBJ2-5, with D possibly called TRBD1 or TRBD2 (5 bases each). The CDR3 is made up of 14 amino acids. Germline lookup yields CDR1 SGHDT and CDR2 YYEEEE. V was cut by 0 bases and J by 5 bases, with 11 bases left in between. The CDR3 nucleotides read TGTGCCAGCAGCTTGGCCGCCAGGGAGGAGACCCAGTACTTC. Translated, it gives CASSLAAREETQYF.

The chain links TRBV5-4 to TRBJ2-3, with D hard to call. The V gene's germline CDR1 is SGHNT and CDR2 YYREEE (reference sequence). The CDR3 contains 17 residues. Between the trimmed V and J ends, which lost 7 bases and 2 bases, there was a span of 23 bases. The CDR3 loop is CASRYVPGPYSTDTQYF. For the CDR3, the DNA is TGTGCCAGCCGATATGTCCCCGGACCTTACTCCACAGATACGCAGTATTTT.

The chain joins TRBV7-9 to TRBJ2-3, with D possibly TRBD2 on 6 matching bases. The CDR3 is made up of 15 amino acids. V lost 4 bases and J lost 2, with 13 bases in between. Germline lookup yields CDR1 SEHNR and CDR2 FQNEAQ (reference sequence). The CDR3: CASSSGRRDTDTQYF. Here the CDR3 DNA reads TGTGCCAGCAGCTCCGGGAGACGGGACACAGATACGCAGTATTTT.

V gene TRBV6-5 combines with J gene TRBJ1-5; tentatively, D is TRBD1 (5 bases). The V end lost 2 bases, the J end lost 5 bases, and 7 bases lay between the germline ends. Germline V gene lookup returns CDR1 MNHEY and CDR2 SVGAGI. This CDR3 has 13 residues. DNA for the CDR3: TGTGCCAGCAGTTACGGGGACCATCAGCCCCAGCATTTT. Residues: CASSYGDHQPQHF.

This clone was found once. The chain joins TRBV29-1 to TRBJ2-7, with TRBD1 identical over 8 bases. With 4 bases clipped from V and 7 bases from J, the junction kept 15 bases outside the gene matches. CDR1 is SQVTM, CDR2 ANQGSEA, per germline. The CDR3 length is 15 residues. DNA of the CDR3: TGCAGCGTTGCGGACAGGGAAGGGGCCCTAGGGGAGCAGTACTTC. Protein product: CSVADREGALGEQYF.

The chain carries TRBV6-5 and TRBJ2-3, with no clear D. V dropped 0 bases and J dropped 5 bases, with 3 bases sitting between them. The V gene's germline CDR1 is MNHEY and CDR2 SVGAGI. The CDR3 sequence is 12 residues long. CDR3: CASSYSGDTQYF. In DNA form, the CDR3 reads TGTGCCAGCAGTTACTCGGGAGATACGCAGTATTTT.

The V call is TRBV27, the J call TRBJ1-3, with unresolved D. The CDR3 has 14 amino acids. Germline lookup yields CDR1 MNHEY and CDR2 SMNVEV (reference sequence). Trimming stripped 0 bases from V and 4 bases from J, with 7 bases between. CDR3 nucleotide sequence: TGTGCCAGCAGTTTATCCTTTGGGGGAAACACCATATATTTT. It encodes CASSLSFGGNTIYF.

The chain employs TRBV5-1 and TRBJ2-3; 14 bases map to TRBD2. CDR1 is SGHRS, CDR2 YFSETQ, per germline. The CDR3 covers 18 residues. V gave up 4 bases and J gave up 4 bases; unmatched junction bases: 11. In DNA, the CDR3 is TGCGCCAGCAGCAGGACTAGCGGGGGGACTGGGGTGGCAGATACGCAGTATTTT. It yields the protein CASSRTSGGTGVADTQYF.

In its sample, this clone was seen once. The chain recombines TRBV5-1 with TRBJ2-7, with 8 bases that match TRBD1. This CDR3 has 14 amino acids. V lost 4 bases to trimming and J lost 4 bases; unmatched junction nucleotides: 7. The germline gives CDR1 SGHRS, CDR2 YFSETQ. DNA of the CDR3: TGCGCCAGCAGCCAGGGACAGGAAGGTTACGAGCAGTACTTC. Its translation: CASSQGQEGYEQYF.

The gene calls are TRBV25-1 and TRBJ2-3; 9 bases agree with TRBD2. The CDR3 spans 16 residues. Germline V gene sequence: CDR1 MGHDK, CDR2 SYGVNS. Unmatched junction bases numbered 6, after V lost 3 bases and J lost 2 bases. The CDR3 coding sequence is TGTGCCAGCAGTGAGTCAAGCGGGGGGCTCACAGATACGCAGTATTTT. Its protein product is CASSESSGGLTDTQYF.

The rearrangement links TRBV7-9 to TRBJ2-2; tentative D call: TRBD1 (6 bases). The CDR3 contains 14 residues. Germline V gene data show CDR1 as SEHNR and CDR2 as FQNEAQ (reference sequence). Trimming took 7 bases from V and 1 from J, leaving 10 bases between them. In nucleotides, the CDR3 is TGTGCCAGCACCCTGACAGGGAACACCGGGGAGCTGTTTTTT. Its translation: CASTLTGNTGELFF. The whole variable domain, remainder taken from reference TRBV7-9 and TRBJ2-2, is DTGVSQNPRHKITKRGQNVTFRCDPISEHNRLYWYRQTLGQGPEFLTYFQNEAQLEKSRLLSDRFSAERPKGSFSTLEIQRTEQGDSAMYLCASTLTGNTGELFFGEGSRLTVL.

The DNA for the CDR3 is TGTGCCAGCAGTTTAAGGGGACTAGCGGGAGCAACCTACGAGCAGTACTTC. This encodes CASSLRGLAGATYEQYF. The V call is TRBV27, the J call TRBJ2-7, with 14 nucleotides matching TRBD2. The length of the CDR3 is 17 residues. With 2 bases clipped from V and 2 bases from J, the junction kept 5 bases outside the gene matches. Germline values: CDR1 MNHEY, CDR2 SMNVEV (reference sequence).

This chain connects TRBV9 to TRBJ2-3; D might be TRBD2 (6 bases). The V end lost 0 bases, the J end lost 2 bases, and 7 bases lay between the germline ends. Germline V CDR1 and CDR2: SGDLS, YYNGEE. The CDR3 is 14 amino acids. CDR3 sequence (DNA): TGTGCCAGCAGCGTAGCGGGAGACACAGATACGCAGTATTTT. It yields the protein CASSVAGDTDTQYF.

This clone occurred once. The CDR3, as DNA: TGTGCCAGCAGCCTCGGGACCTACGAGCAGTACTTC. Protein sequence: CASSLGTYEQYF. This chain connects TRBV7-8 to TRBJ2-7; a weak D match, TRBD2 (5 bases). CDR1 is SGHVS, CDR2 FQNEAQ, per germline. The length of the CDR3 is 12 residues. The germline V and J ends were trimmed by 5 bases and 2 bases, with 7 bases remaining between them.

This clone turned up a few times. The chain couples TRBV2 to TRBJ1-2; possibly TRBD1 for D (6 bases). V lost 9 bases and J lost 4, with 15 bases in between. The CDR3 is 13 residues long. Germline V CDR1 and CDR2: SNHLY, FYNNEI. CDR3 loop: CARVGGQPYGYTF. In DNA form, the CDR3 reads TGTGCCAGGGTAGGGGGGCAGCCCTATGGCTACACCTTC.

The chain uses TRBV21-1 and TRBJ1-3; the D segment call TRBD1 is taken from the table without a DNA check. TRBV21-1 is labeled a pseudogene. The CDR3 contains 14 residues. CDR3 sequence: CASNVTGTGNTIYF. CDR3 in DNA: TGTGCCAGCAACGTTACAGGGACTGGAAACACCATATATTTT.

The V call is TRBV7-9, the J call TRBJ1-1; tentatively, D is TRBD1 (6 bases). This CDR3 contains 15 residues. V gave up 5 bases and J gave up 4 bases, with 17 bases separating them. Germline CDR1 is SEHNR and CDR2 is FQNEAQ (reference sequence). The DNA of the CDR3 is TGTGCCAGCAGCAACACCAGGACAGCGTTCACTGAAGCTTTCTTT. This encodes CASSNTRTAFTEAFF.

The CDR3, as DNA: TGTGCCAGCAGAACCGACAGGCTCTATGGCTACACCTTC. It yields the protein CASRTDRLYGYTF. The chain uses TRBV6-1 and TRBJ1-2, with TRBD1 as a possible D gene (6 bases). V was pared by 6 bases and J by 4 bases, with 12 bases between. The CDR3 has 13 amino acids. Germline values: CDR1 MNHNS, CDR2 SASEGT.

The chain recombines TRBV6-1 with TRBJ1-2; D is unresolved. V lost 10 bases and J 3 bases, leaving 12 bases between the germline ends. CDR3 length equals 12 residues. Germline V gene lookup returns CDR1 MNHNS and CDR2 SASEGT. As DNA, the CDR3 is TGTGCCACCGAAACGGCAGACTATGGCTACACCTTC. Protein sequence: CATETADYGYTF.

J is TRBJ2-1 and V is TRBV27; 7 bases line up with TRBD1. The germline V gene has CDR1 MNHEY and CDR2 SMNVEV (reference sequence). CDR3 length: 12 residues. V lost 6 bases to trimming and J lost 6 bases; unmatched junction nucleotides: 2. The chain's CDR3 is CASSPGGNEQFF. CDR3 coding DNA: TGTGCCAGCAGCCCAGGGGGCAATGAGCAGTTCTTC.

V gene TRBV7-8 combines with J gene TRBJ1-1; no definite D call. V gave up 1 base and J gave up 2 bases, with 5 bases separating them. Germline lookup yields CDR1 SGHVS and CDR2 FQNEAQ. The length of the CDR3 is 13 residues. Here the CDR3 reads CASSLVGNTEAFF. The CDR3, as DNA: TGTGCCAGCAGCTTAGTAGGAAACACTGAAGCTTTCTTT.

V is TRBV29-1 and J is TRBJ2-7, with 7 bases aligning to TRBD1. Germline trimming cut 7 bases from V and 2 bases from J; bases unmatched to any gene: 5. The V gene's germline CDR1 is SQVTM and CDR2 ANQGSEA. The CDR3 totals 12 residues. CDR3 nucleotide sequence: TGCAGCGCGGAGACAGGGACCTACGAGCAGTACTTC. This gives the protein CSAETGTYEQYF.